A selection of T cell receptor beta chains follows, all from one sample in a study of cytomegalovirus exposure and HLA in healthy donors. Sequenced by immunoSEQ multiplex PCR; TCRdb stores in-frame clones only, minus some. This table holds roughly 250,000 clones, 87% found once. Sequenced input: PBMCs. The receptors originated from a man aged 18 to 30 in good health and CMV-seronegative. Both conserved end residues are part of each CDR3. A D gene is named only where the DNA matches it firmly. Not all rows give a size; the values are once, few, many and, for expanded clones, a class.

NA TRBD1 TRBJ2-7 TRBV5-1 TGCGCCAGCAGCTCCGGACCGGGACAGGGGGCCACCTACGAGCAGTACTTC CASSSGPGQGATYEQYF
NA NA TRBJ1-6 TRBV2 TGTGCCAGTACCTACAGGGAGAGGAATTCACCCCTCCACTTT CASTYRERNSPLHF
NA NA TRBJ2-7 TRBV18 TGTGCCAGCTCACCCAGAAGAACCTACGAGCAGTACTTC CASSPRRTYEQYF
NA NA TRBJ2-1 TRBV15 TGTGCCACCAGCAGAGCTGGCAGTAATGAGCAGTTCTTC CATSRAGSNEQFF
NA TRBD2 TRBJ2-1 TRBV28 TGTGCCAGCAGTTTAAGAGCGGGGGGGGAGCAGTTCTTC CASSLRAGGEQFF
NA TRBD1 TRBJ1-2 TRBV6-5 TGTGCCAGCACCGAGCCGGGACAGGGGAAAAAAGGCTACACCTTC CASTEPGQGKKGYTF
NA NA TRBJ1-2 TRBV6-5 TGTGCCAGCAGTTACCTAGCCGACAGGTTCTACACCTTC CASSYLADRFYTF
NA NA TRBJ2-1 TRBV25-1 TGTGCCAGCAGTCGGTTCCGGAATGAGCAGTTCTTC CASSRFRNEQFF
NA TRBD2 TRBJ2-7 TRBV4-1 TGCGCCAGCAGCCGACTTAGCGGGGGGGCGTACGAGCAGTACTTC CASSRLSGGAYEQYF
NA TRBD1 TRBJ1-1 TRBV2 TGTGCCAGCAGAGGACGCCCCGGGACAGGGAACACTGAAGCTTTCTTT CASRGRPGTGNTEAFF
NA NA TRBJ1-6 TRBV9 TGTGCCAGCAGCGTAGTCGGAGGCCCCCTCCACTTT CASSVVGGPLHF
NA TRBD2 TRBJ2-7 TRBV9 TGTGCCAGCAGCCCGGGACTAGGATCCTACGAGCAGTACTTC CASSPGLGSYEQYF
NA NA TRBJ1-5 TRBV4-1 TGCGCCAGCAGCCAAGTGGGGCGGGGGGGCCGGCAGCCCCAGCATTTT CASSQVGRGGRQPQHF
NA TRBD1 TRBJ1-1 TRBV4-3 TGCGCCAGCAGCCAAGTGCCGGTTGGGACAGGGGCATTGGAAACTGAAGCTTTCTTT CASSQVPVGTGALETEAFF
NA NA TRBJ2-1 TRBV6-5 TGTGCCAGCAGTTACGGAGCTCTCTCCTACAATGAGCAGTTCTTC CASSYGALSYNEQFF
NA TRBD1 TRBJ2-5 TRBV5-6 TGTGCCAGCAGAAAGACAGGGGGACAAGAGACCCAGTACTTC CASRKTGGQETQYF
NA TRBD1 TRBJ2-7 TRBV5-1 TGCGCCAGCACTATCTCGACAGGGGGAACCTACGAGCAGTACTTC CASTISTGGTYEQYF
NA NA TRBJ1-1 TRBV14 TGTGCCAGCACTCAGGGGAACACTGAAGCTTTCTTT CASTQGNTEAFF
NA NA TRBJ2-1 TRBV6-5 TGTGCCAGCAGTTACCACTGGGAGAGCTCCTACAATGAGCAGTTCTTC CASSYHWESSYNEQFF
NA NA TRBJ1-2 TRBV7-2 TGTGCCAGCAGCTTAGCAGTTTCTTACAGTGATGGCTACACCTTC CASSLAVSYSDGYTF
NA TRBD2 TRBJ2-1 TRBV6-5 TGTGCCAGCAGTTACTCGATTGGACTAGCGCAGTTCTTC CASSYSIGLAQFF
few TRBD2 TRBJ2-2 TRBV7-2 TGTGCCAGCAGCTTCGGAAGCGGGAGGGCCGGGGAGCTGTTTTTT CASSFGSGRAGELFF
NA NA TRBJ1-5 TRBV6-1 TGTGCCAGCAGTGAGGGACTAAGCAATCAGCCCCAGCATTTT CASSEGLSNQPQHF
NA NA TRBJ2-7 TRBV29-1 TGCAGCGTTGAAGGGTCCAGCTCCTACGAGCAGTACTTC CSVEGSSSYEQYF
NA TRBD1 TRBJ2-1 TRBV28 TGTGCCAGTCAGATAGGGACAGAACACAATGAGCAGTTCTTC CASQIGTEHNEQFF
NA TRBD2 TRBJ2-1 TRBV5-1 TGCGCCAGCAGCCGCACGGGGGGTACCAGCTCCTACAATGAGCAGTTCTTC CASSRTGGTSSYNEQFF
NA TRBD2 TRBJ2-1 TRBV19 TGTGCCAGTACCTTGGGGGGGACTAGCGGGAGAAATGAGCAGTTCTTC CASTLGGTSGRNEQFF
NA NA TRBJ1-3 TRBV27 TGTGCCAGCAGTTTATCCCCAGGGTTCTCTGGAAACACCATATATTTT CASSLSPGFSGNTIYF
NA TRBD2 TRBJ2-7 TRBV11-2 TGTGCCAGCAGCTTACTCAGCGGGATAAACGAGCAGTACTTC CASSLLSGINEQYF
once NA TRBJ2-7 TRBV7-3 TGTGCCAGCAGCTTATACGGGAGCTCCTACGAGCAGTACTTC CASSLYGSSYEQYF
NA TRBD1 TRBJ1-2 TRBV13 TGTGCCAGCAGCTTAGTACAAGGGGGCCTCAATGGCTACACCTTC CASSLVQGGLNGYTF
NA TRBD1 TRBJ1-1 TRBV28 TGTGCCAGCAGCCTACCCGACAGGGGGGAAGCTTTCTTT CASSLPDRGEAFF
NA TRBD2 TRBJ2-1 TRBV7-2 TGTGCCAGCAGCTTCGGGCTAGCGGGAAACAATGAGCAGTTCTTC CASSFGLAGNNEQFF
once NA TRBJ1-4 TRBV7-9 TGTGCCAGCAGCTTTACGGCCAGGGTCTTAGCGGCTAATGAAAAACTGTTTTTT CASSFTARVLAANEKLFF
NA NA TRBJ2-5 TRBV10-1 TGCGCCAGCAGTGAGGGCGGAGAAGAGACCCAGTACTTC CASSEGGEETQYF
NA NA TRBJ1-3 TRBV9 TGTGCCAGCAGCGTAAATACGGGGAGCTCTGGAAACACCATATATTTT CASSVNTGSSGNTIYF
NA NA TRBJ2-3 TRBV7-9 TGTGCCAGCAGTTCGGGGGGCGGCAGCACAGATACGCAGTATTTT CASSSGGGSTDTQYF
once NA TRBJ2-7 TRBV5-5 TGTGCCAGCAGCTTGGGAGCCGGGACTCTCGACTACGAGCAGTACTTC CASSLGAGTLDYEQYF
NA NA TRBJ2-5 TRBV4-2 TGTGCCAGCAGCCAAGGGGGAGGCCCTATGTACCAAGAGACCCAGTACTTC CASSQGGGPMYQETQYF
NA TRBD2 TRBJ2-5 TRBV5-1 TGCGCCCGCGGGGGGGGGCTTGGAGGAGAGACCCAGTACTTC CARGGGLGGETQYF
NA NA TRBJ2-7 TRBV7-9 TGTGCCAGCAGCTTTCCCTCGACTATTTACGAGCAGTACTTC CASSFPSTIYEQYF
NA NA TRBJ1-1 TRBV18 TGTGCCAGCTCACTGTCGGGACTATTGGCCTTGGGAGCTTTCTTT CASSLSGLLALGAFF
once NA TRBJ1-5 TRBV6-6 TGTGCCAGCAGTCAGTTGCTGGTTCAGCCCCAGCATTTT CASSQLLVQPQHF
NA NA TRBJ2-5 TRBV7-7 TGTGCCAGCAGCTTAGAGGCAGGCGCGGGCCAAGAGACCCAGTACTTC CASSLEAGAGQETQYF
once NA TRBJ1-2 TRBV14 TGTGCCAGCAGCCAAGTCGCAGACTATGGCTACACCTTC CASSQVADYGYTF
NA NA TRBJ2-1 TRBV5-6 TGTGCCAGCAGCTTCGAGTCCTACAATGAGCAGTTCTTC CASSFESYNEQFF
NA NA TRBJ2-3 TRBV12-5 TGTGCTAGTGTGAGTCCAACGGGGGATACGCAGTATTTT CASVSPTGDTQYF
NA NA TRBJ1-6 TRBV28 TGTGCCAGCAGGCTAAATTCACCCCTCCACTTT CASRLNSPLHF
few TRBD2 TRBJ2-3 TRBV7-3 TGTGCCAGCAGCCCTCCCGGGAGGGCCAAAGATACGCAGTATTTT CASSPPGRAKDTQYF
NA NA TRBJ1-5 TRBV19 TGTGCCAGTAGTACAGGGAGGGGATCGGGGCCCCAGCATTTT CASSTGRGSGPQHF
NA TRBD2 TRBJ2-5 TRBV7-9 TGTGCCAGCAGCTTCCCTAGCGGGGGAGAGACCCAGTACTTC CASSFPSGGETQYF
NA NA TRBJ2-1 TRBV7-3 TGTGCCAGCAGCTCCGGGGTGGGATCGAGCCATGAGCAGTTCTTC CASSSGVGSSHEQFF
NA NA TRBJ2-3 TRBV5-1 TGCGCCAGCAGCTTCCAATTCCAGGGGGATACGCAGTATTTT CASSFQFQGDTQYF